The 11 T cell receptor beta chains given below trace back to one sample, sequenced in a study of blood T cell repertoires in COVID-19 (dated by TCRdb to 2018 to 2021). The library was generated by the immunoSEQ multiplex PCR assay. Held by TCRdb, this immuneACCESS table contains in-frame sequences only and omits some clones. Under half of the omission traces to an unresolved V gene where checked; the cause of the rest is unknown. This sample gives 100,000 to 150,000 clones in total; less than 85% of them show up just once. The ten largest clones capture about a sixth of the sample. Sample: peripheral blood. Every receptor here comes from a woman older than 75 with acute or convalescent COVID-19.

J is TRBJ2-7 and V is TRBV7-9, with D perhaps matching TRBD1 (6 bases). This CDR3 spans 17 amino acids. The V and J ends lost 5 bases and 3 bases respectively, with 23 bases between them. Germline-derived CDR1 and CDR2 are SEHNR and FQNEAQ (reference sequence). The CDR3 protein is CASSHMAATGGFYEQYF. The DNA of the CDR3 is TGTGCCAGCAGCCATATGGCCGCGACAGGAGGATTCTACGAGCAGTACTTC.

The CDR3 sequence is CASSLVWDNQETQYF. The CDR3 DNA is TGTGCCAGCAGCTTGGTTTGGGACAACCAAGAGACCCAGTACTTC. The chain recombines TRBV5-5 with TRBJ2-5, with D possibly TRBD1 on 6 matching bases. The germline V and J ends were trimmed by 0 bases and 0 bases, with 9 bases remaining between them. Germline CDR1 is SGHKS and CDR2 is YYEKEE (reference sequence). The CDR3 loop spans 15 amino acids. The whole variable domain, filled in from reference TRBV5-5 and TRBJ2-5, reads DAGVTQSPTHLIKTRGQQVTLRCSPISGHKSVSWYQQVLGQGPQFIFQYYEKEERGRGNFPDRFSARQFPNYSSELNVNALLLGDSALYLCASSLVWDNQETQYFGPGTRLLVL.

The chain links TRBV6-2 or TRBV6-3 to TRBJ1-5; D ambiguous. CDR3 length: 12 residues. V was clipped by 6 bases and J by 6 bases, with 9 bases between them. Germline V lookup: CDR1 MNHEY, CDR2 SVGEGT. The CDR3 region has the DNA TGTGCCAGCAGCGGTCTAGGTCAGCCCCAGCATTTT. The encoded protein is CASSGLGQPQHF.

V is TRBV6-5 and J is TRBJ2-2, with 7 bases lining up with TRBD1. Germline V gene data show CDR1 as MNHEY and CDR2 as SVGAGI. The CDR3 is made up of 14 amino acids. V was pared by 8 bases and J by 6 bases, with 9 bases of the junction left unmatched. CDR3 DNA: TGTGCCAGCTCCCGACAGGGTGTGTCCGGGGAGCTGTTTTTT. Protein sequence: CASSRQGVSGELFF.

On this clone itself: Distinct nucleotide sequences in the sample also encode this CDR3. The rearrangement joins TRBV12-3 or TRBV12-4 to TRBJ1-1, with TRBD1 matching over 8 bases. Trimming at V came to 5 bases and at J to 7 bases, leaving 3 bases not matched to a gene. The CDR3 totals 12 residues. CDR3 in DNA: TGTGCCAGCAGTCTCGGACAGGGTGAAGCTTTCTTT. Amino acid sequence: CASSLGQGEAFF.

This chain connects TRBV2 to TRBJ2-7, with D perhaps TRBD1 (5 bases). Germline V gives CDR1 SNHLY, CDR2 FYNNEI. This CDR3 is built from 17 residues. Trimming took 1 base from V and 2 from J, leaving 18 bases between them. The CDR3 protein is CASSEETANFPPYEQYF. In nucleotides, the CDR3 is TGTGCCAGCAGTGAAGAGACAGCCAATTTTCCCCCCTACGAGCAGTACTTC.

The chain joins TRBV7-9 to TRBJ2-7, with D possibly TRBD1 on 6 matching bases. V lost 9 bases and J 2 bases, leaving 14 bases between the germline ends. The CDR3 spans 13 residues. CDR1 and CDR2 from the germline V gene are SEHNR and FQNEAQ (reference sequence). The CDR3 is CASGWQGTYEQYF. The CDR3, as DNA: TGTGCCAGTGGGTGGCAGGGGACCTACGAGCAGTACTTC.

The count of this clone is one. This rearrangement joins TRBV30 to TRBJ1-2; D is ambiguous. CDR3 length: 13 amino acids. Germline-derived CDR1 and CDR2 are GTSNPN and SVGIG (reference sequence). Trimming cost V 1 base and J 4 bases, with 10 bases left between them. The CDR3 DNA sequence: TGTGCCTGGAGTGATACGGGGTTCTATGGCTACACCTTC. Its translation is CAWSDTGFYGYTF.

The chain has TRBV14 and TRBJ1-4; 7 bases map to TRBD1. The junction had 9 bases not matched to a gene; V was cut back by 2 bases and J by 0 bases. The CDR3 has 18 residues. Germline V gives CDR1 SGHDN, CDR2 FVKESK. DNA of the CDR3: TGTGCCAGCAGCCAACGAAACAGGGGATTCTCAACTAATGAAAAACTGTTTTTT. Amino acid sequence: CASSQRNRGFSTNEKLFF.

The chain joins TRBV7-2 to TRBJ2-2; 10 positions match TRBD1. The V gene's germline CDR1 is SGHTA and CDR2 FQGNSA. V was pared by 3 bases and J by 4 bases, with 8 bases of the junction left unmatched. The CDR3 loop spans 17 amino acids. DNA for the CDR3: TGTGCCAGCAGCTTGGCCGGGACAGGGGAATTCACCGGGGAGCTGTTTTTT. As protein: CASSLAGTGEFTGELFF.

The table lists this clone with a count of one. This chain joins TRBV7-2 and TRBJ1-6; perhaps TRBD1 as D (6 bases). Trimming left V 1 base short and J 11 bases short, with 15 bases between. Germline CDR1 SGHTA, CDR2 FQGNSA. This CDR3 has 15 amino acids. CDR3 loop: CASSLGGQTSTPLHF. The CDR3, as DNA: TGTGCCAGCAGCTTAGGGGGACAAACTTCCACACCCCTCCACTTT.